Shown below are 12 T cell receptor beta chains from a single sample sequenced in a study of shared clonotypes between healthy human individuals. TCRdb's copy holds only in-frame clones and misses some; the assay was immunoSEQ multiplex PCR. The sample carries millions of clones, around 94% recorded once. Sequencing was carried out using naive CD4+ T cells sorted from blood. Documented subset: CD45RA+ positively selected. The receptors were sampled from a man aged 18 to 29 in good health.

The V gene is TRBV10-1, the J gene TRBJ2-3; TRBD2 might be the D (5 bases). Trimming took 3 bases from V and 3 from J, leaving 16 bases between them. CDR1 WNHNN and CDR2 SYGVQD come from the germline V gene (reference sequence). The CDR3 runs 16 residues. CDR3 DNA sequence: TGCGCCAGCAGTGATGGTGGGAGTCTTGGGACAGATACGCAGTATTTT. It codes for CASSDGGSLGTDTQYF.

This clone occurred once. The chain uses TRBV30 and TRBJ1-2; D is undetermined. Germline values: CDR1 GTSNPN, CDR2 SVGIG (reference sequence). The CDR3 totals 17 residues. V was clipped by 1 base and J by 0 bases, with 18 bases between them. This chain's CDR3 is CAWSDIRAAESNYGYTF. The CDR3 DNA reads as TGTGCCTGGAGTGATATCCGGGCAGCAGAATCTAACTATGGCTACACCTTC. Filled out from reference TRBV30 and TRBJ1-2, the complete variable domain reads SQTIHQWPATLVQPVGSPLSLECTVEGTSNPNLYWYRQAAGRGLQLLFYSVGIGQISSEVPQNLSASRPQDRQFILSSKKLLLSDSGFYLCAWSDIRAAESNYGYTFGSGTRLTVV.

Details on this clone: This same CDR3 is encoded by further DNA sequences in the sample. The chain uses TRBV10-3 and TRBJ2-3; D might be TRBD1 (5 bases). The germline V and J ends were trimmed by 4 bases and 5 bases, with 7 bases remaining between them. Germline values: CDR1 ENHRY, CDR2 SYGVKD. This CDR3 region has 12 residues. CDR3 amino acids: CAISGREDTQYF. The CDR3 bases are TGTGCCATCAGTGGCAGGGAAGATACGCAGTATTTT.

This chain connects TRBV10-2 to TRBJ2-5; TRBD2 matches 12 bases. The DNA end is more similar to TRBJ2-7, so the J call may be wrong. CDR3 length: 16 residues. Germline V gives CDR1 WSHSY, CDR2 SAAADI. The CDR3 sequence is CASSEIGLAGGHEQYF. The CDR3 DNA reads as TGCGCCAGCAGTGAGATTGGGCTAGCGGGAGGGCACGAGCAGTACTTC.

The CDR3, as DNA: TGCAGCGTTGAAGTTTGGGGATATGGCTACACCTTC. Translating it yields CSVEVWGYGYTF. V and J are TRBV29-1 and TRBJ1-2; D gene ambiguous. Germline CDR1 reads SQVTM; CDR2 reads ANQGSEA. This CDR3 region has 12 residues. Trimming took 1 base from V and 5 from J, leaving 8 bases between them.

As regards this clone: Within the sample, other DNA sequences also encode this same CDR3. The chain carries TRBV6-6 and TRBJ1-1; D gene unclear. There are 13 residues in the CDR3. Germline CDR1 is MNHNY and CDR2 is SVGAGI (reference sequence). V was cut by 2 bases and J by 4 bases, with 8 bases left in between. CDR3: CASSYGGGTEAFF. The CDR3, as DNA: TGTGCCAGCAGTTACGGTGGTGGCACTGAAGCTTTCTTT.

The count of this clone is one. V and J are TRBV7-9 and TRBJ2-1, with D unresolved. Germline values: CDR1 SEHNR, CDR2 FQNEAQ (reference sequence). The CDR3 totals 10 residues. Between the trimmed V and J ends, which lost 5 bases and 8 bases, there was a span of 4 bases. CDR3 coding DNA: TGTGCCAGCAGCCACGATGAGCAGTTCTTC. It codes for CASSHDEQFF.

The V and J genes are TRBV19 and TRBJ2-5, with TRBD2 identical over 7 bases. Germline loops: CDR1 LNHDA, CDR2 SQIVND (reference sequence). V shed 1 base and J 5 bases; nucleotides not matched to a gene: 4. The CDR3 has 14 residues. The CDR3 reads CASSIGKGGETQYF. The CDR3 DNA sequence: TGTGCCAGTAGTATAGGGAAGGGAGGGGAGACCCAGTACTTC.

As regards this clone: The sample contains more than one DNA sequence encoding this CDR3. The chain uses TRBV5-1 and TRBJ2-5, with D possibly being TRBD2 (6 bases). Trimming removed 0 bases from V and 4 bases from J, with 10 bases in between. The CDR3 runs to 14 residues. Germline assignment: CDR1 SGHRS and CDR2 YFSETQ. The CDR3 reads CASSLALGGETQYF. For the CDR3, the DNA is TGCGCCAGCAGCTTGGCCCTGGGGGGAGAGACCCAGTACTTC.

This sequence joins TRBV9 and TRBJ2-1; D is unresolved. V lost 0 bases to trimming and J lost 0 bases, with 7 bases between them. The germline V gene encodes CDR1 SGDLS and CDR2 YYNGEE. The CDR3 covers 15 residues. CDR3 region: CASSVGVNSYNEQFF. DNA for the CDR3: TGTGCCAGCAGCGTAGGGGTGAACTCCTACAATGAGCAGTTCTTC.

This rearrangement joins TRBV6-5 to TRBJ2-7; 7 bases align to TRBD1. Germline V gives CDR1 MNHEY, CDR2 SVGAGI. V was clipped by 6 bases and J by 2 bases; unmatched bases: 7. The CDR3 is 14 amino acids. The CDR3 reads CASRTGFFTYEQYF. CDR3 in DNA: TGTGCCAGCAGGACAGGGTTTTTCACCTACGAGCAGTACTTC.

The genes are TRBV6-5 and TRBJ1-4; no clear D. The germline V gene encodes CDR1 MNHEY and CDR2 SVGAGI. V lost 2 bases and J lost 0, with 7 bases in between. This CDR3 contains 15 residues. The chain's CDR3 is CASSYRRATNEKLFF. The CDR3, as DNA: TGTGCCAGCAGTTACCGACGGGCAACTAATGAAAAACTGTTTTTT.